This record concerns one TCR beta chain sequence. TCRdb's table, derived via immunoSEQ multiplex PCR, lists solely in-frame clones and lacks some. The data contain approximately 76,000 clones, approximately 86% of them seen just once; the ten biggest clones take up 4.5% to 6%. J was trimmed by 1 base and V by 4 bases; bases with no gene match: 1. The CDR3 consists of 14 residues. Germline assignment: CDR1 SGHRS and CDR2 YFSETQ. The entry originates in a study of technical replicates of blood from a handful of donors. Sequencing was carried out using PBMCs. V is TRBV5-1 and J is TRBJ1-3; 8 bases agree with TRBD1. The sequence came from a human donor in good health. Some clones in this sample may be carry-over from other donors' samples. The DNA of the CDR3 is TGCGCCAGCAGCCGGGACAGGTCTGGAAACACCATATATTTT. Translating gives CASSRDRSGNTIYF.